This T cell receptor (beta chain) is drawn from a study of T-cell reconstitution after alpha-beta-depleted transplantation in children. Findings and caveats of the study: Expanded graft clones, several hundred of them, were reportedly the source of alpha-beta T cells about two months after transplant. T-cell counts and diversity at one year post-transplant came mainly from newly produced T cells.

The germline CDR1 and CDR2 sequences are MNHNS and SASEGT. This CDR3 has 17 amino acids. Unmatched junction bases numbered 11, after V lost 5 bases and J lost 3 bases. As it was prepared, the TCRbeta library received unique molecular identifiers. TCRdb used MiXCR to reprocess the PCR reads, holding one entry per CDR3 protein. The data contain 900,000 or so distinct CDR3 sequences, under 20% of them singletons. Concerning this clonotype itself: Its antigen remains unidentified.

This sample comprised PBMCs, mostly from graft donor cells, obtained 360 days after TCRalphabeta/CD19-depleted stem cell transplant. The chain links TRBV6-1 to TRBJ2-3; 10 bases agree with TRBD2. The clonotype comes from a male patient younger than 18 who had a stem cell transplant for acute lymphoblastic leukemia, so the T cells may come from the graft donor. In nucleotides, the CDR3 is TGTGCCAGCAGTACCCAGTCTAGCGGGAGAAATACAGATACGCAGTATTTT. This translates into CASSTQSSGRNTDTQYF.